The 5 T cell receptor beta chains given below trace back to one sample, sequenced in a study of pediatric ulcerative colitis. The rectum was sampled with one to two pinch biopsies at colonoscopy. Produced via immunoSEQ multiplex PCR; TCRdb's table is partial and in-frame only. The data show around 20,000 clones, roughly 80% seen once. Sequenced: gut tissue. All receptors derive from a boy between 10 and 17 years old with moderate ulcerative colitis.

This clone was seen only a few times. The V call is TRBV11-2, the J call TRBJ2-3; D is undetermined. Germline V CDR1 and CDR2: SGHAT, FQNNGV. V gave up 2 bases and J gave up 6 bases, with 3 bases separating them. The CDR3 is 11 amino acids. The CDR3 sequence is CASSLTDTQYF. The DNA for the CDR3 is TGTGCCAGCAGCTTAACGGATACGCAGTATTTT. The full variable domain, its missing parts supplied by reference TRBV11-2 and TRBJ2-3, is EAGVAQSPRYKIIEKRQSVAFWCNPISGHATLYWYQQILGQGPKLLIQFQNNGVVDDSQLPKDRFSAERLKGVDSTLKIQPAKLEDSAVYLCASSLTDTQYFGPGTRLTVL.

CDR3 nucleotides: TGTGCCAGCAGCTTAGCGGAAATTTCCTACGAGCAGTACTTC. Translating it yields CASSLAEISYEQYF. The genes are TRBV7-6 and TRBJ2-7, with no clear D. The CDR3 extends over 14 amino acids. V was pared by 0 bases and J by 1 base, with 7 bases between. CDR1 is SGHVS, CDR2 FNYEAQ, per germline.

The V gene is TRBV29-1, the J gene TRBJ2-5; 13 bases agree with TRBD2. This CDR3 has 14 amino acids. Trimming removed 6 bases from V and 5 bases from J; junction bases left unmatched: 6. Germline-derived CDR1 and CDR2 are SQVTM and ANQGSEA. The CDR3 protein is CSVTSGGATETQYF. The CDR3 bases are TGCAGCGTAACTAGCGGGGGGGCCACGGAGACCCAGTACTTC. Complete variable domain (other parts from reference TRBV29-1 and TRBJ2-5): SAVISQKPSRDICQRGTSLTIQCQVDSQVTMMFWYRQQPGQSLTLIATANQGSEATYESGFVIDKFPISRPNLTFSTLTVSNMSPEDSSIYLCSVTSGGATETQYFGPGTRLLVL.

The CDR3 loop is CASSYSTLHQTQYF. The CDR3 DNA follows: TGTGCCAGCAGTTACTCGACCCTCCATCAGACCCAGTACTTC. This chain connects TRBV6-5 to TRBJ2-5; D gene uncertain. The CDR3 consists of 14 residues. Trimming removed 0 bases at V and 6 bases at J, with 11 bases between. Germline lookup yields CDR1 MNHEY and CDR2 SVGAGI.

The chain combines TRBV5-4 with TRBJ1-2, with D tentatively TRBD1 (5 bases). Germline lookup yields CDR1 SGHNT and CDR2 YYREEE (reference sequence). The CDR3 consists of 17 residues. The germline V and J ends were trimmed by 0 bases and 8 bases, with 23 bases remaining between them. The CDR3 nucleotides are TGTGCCAGCAGCTTGGAGGGGTCGGGACCGAGTGCCAAGGGCTACACCTTC. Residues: CASSLEGSGPSAKGYTF.